The 2 T cell receptor beta chains presented below share a single source sample, sequenced in a study of blood T cell repertoires in COVID-19. The assay was immunoSEQ multiplex PCR, and TCRdb's table has in-frame clones only and misses some. Here the sample spans approximately 250,000 clones, 70% to 90% being singletons. The sample consisted of peripheral blood. These receptors were taken from a woman in her seventies with COVID-19, enrolled during active disease.

Written as DNA, the CDR3 is TGTGCCAGCAGCTTGGACCCACAGGGCAGAGATGAGCAGTTCTTC. Translated, it gives CASSLDPQGRDEQFF. The chain recombines TRBV5-4 with TRBJ2-1; TRBD1 is a possible D gene (6 bases). V shed 0 bases and J shed 8 bases, with 15 bases lying between them. This CDR3 has 15 residues. Germline loops: CDR1 SGHNT, CDR2 YYREEE (reference sequence). Filled out from reference TRBV5-4 and TRBJ2-1, the complete variable domain reads ETGVTQSPTHLIKTRGQQVTLRCSSQSGHNTVSWYQQALGQGPQFIFQYYREEENGRGNFPPRFSGLQFPNYSSELNVNALELDDSALYLCASSLDPQGRDEQFFGPGTRLTVL.

The genes are TRBV24-1 and TRBJ1-4; D call uncertain. Trimming removed 3 bases from V and 8 bases from J, with 9 bases in between. Per germline, CDR1 KGHDR and CDR2 SFDVKD. This CDR3 has 13 residues. In DNA, the CDR3 is TGTGCCACCAGTGATGGACTGTGGGAAAAACTGTTTTTT. Its protein is CATSDGLWEKLFF.